This is a list of T cell receptor beta chains from one sample in a study of blood T cells in healthy people across ages. Using its own MiXCR run on the 5' RACE reads, TCRdb lists one record per CDR3 protein. The sample holds about 2 million distinct CDR3 sequences; 49% are singletons and the top ten take less than 2.5%. Sequencing was carried out using blood. These receptor sequences come from a woman aged 40 to 50 in good health. CDR3s include the opening cysteine and the closing phenylalanine or tryptophan. The D gene is left open where the match is weak. A clone size is listed for some rows: how often the clone was seen (once, few, many), or a class if it is expanded.

>.|.|TRBV18|TRBJ2-1
TGTACCAGCTCATCATTGGCAGTGGGCAATGAGCAGTTCTTC
CTSSSLAVGNEQFF
>few|.|TRBV27|TRBJ2-5
TGTGCCAGCAGTGACCCCTGGGACCATCAAGAGACCCAGTACTTC
CASSDPWDHQETQYF
>few|TRBD2|TRBV4-1|TRBJ2-5
TGCGCCAGCAGCCAATCTAGCGGGGGGTACCAAGAGACCCAGTACTTC
CASSQSSGGYQETQYF
>.|.|TRBV7-6|TRBJ1-2
TGTGCCAGCAGCTCCACAGGTGTCGGTGGCTACACCTTC
CASSSTGVGGYTF
>few|TRBD1|TRBV9|TRBJ2-7
TGTGCCAGCAGCGCGCTTCCCGGGACAGGGTCCTACGAGCAGTACTTC
CASSALPGTGSYEQYF
>.|TRBD1|TRBV25-1|TRBJ2-3
TGTGCCAGCAGGAACCCGGGACAGGGGAGCACAGATACGCAGTATTTT
CASRNPGQGSTDTQYF
>.|.|TRBV21-1|TRBJ2-3
TGTGCCAGCAGCAACCAGCTAAGTCCTTCCCCCCCAGATACGCAGTATTTT
CASSNQLSPSPPDTQYF
>.|TRBD2|TRBV6-2/TRBV6-3|TRBJ2-4
TGTGCCAGCAGTGACCCGGGGGGGCGACTTTACACCCAGTACTTC
CASSDPGGRLYTQYF
>.|TRBD1|TRBV20-1|TRBJ1-2
TGCGGTGCTAGACCAGGGGGTCATGGCTACACCTTC
CGARPGGHGYTF
>.|TRBD1|TRBV7-9|TRBJ2-7
TGTGCCAGCAGCTTAGATCCGGGACAGGGTATGTACGAGCAGTACTTC
CASSLDPGQGMYEQYF
>.|.|TRBV12-3/TRBV12-4|TRBJ2-1
TGTGCCAGCAGTTCCAACGAAGGGGGGGTGGGTTACAATGAGCAGTTCTTC
CASSSNEGGVGYNEQFF
>.|.|TRBV7-9|TRBJ2-4
TGTGCCAGCAGCTTAGAGCCCAGGAGGCTAGCCAAAAACATTCAGTACTTC
CASSLEPRRLAKNIQYF
>.|.|TRBV20-1|TRBJ1-1
TGCAGTGCTAGAGAAGGGGGTAGGAACACTGAAGCTTTCTTT
CSAREGGRNTEAFF
>.|.|TRBV5-1|TRBJ2-3
TGCGCCAGCAGCTTAAATCGACAGACTAGCACAGATACGCAGTATTTT
CASSLNRQTSTDTQYF
>.|TRBD2|TRBV28|TRBJ2-5
TGTGCCAGCAGTTTGAGTCTAGCGGGGCACAAGACCCAGTACTTC
CASSLSLAGHKTQYF
>.|.|TRBV7-9|TRBJ1-2
TGTGCCAGCAGCTTAGCGCTACCGCTACAGAGGGGCTACACCTTC
CASSLALPLQRGYTF
>.|.|TRBV6-6|TRBJ1-4
TGTGCCAGCAGTTACTCCCAAGGGGAACTGTTTTTT
CASSYSQGELFF
>.|.|TRBV20-1|TRBJ2-4
TGCAGTGCACCGGGTCCGACCCTAGCCAAAAACATTCAGTACTTC
CSAPGPTLAKNIQYF
>.|TRBD1|TRBV29-1|TRBJ2-1
TGCAGCGTTGGGGGAACAGGGGTACGGACGGATGAGCAGTTCTTC
CSVGGTGVRTDEQFF
>few|TRBD2|TRBV12-3/TRBV12-4|TRBJ2-4
TGTGCCAGCAGTTGGGGACTAGCGGGGGCACTAGCCAAAAACATTCAGTACTTC
CASSWGLAGALAKNIQYF
>.|TRBD1|TRBV11-1|TRBJ2-3
TGTGCCAGCAGCATAGGAGGGGGACAGGGTTGGTTTCCAGATACGCAGTATTTT
CASSIGGGQGWFPDTQYF
>.|.|TRBV7-2|TRBJ2-1
TGTGCCAGCAGCCCCGGACAGAACTCCCCCGAGACCCAGTTCTTC
CASSPGQNSPETQFF
>.|TRBD1|TRBV11-2|TRBJ1-6
TGTGCCAGCAGCTACCAGACAGGGGGCTTTTCACCCCTCCACTTT
CASSYQTGGFSPLHF
>.|TRBD1|TRBV5-1|TRBJ2-7
TGCGCCAGCAGCCCCCGGGACAGTGGGACCTACGAGCAGTACTTC
CASSPRDSGTYEQYF
>once|TRBD2|TRBV6-5|TRBJ2-3
TGTGCCAGCAGTTACTTCAGACTAGCGGGGGGAAGCAAAACTAGCACAGATACGCAGTATTTT
CASSYFRLAGGSKTSTDTQYF
>few|.|TRBV6-2/TRBV6-3|TRBJ2-4
TGTGCCAGCAAGTTCCGGGACCTAGCCAAAAACATTCAGTACTTC
CASKFRDLAKNIQYF
>few|.|TRBV4-2|TRBJ2-1
TGTGCCAGCAGCCAAGTTCGGCATGAGCAGTTCTTC
CASSQVRHEQFF
>.|.|TRBV20-1|TRBJ1-2
TGCAGTGCTAGAGTCGTCAGGTCTAACTATGGCTACACCTTC
CSARVVRSNYGYTF